The 7 T cell receptor beta chains reported below all come from one sample, sequenced in a study of Graves' ophthalmopathy and Graves' hyperthyroidism (dated by TCRdb to the late 2010s). The instrument given in TCRdb is Illumina HiSeq 2000. TCR beta CDR3 regions were amplified from RNA transcripts for repertoire sequencing. A first-round RT-PCR used HTBI primers with the Qiagen OneStep RT-PCR kit, followed by a second-round multiplex PCR, size selection and purification. TCRdb reran the public reads through fastp at Q25 and MiXCR, keeping productive beta chains. Each CDR3 protein appears once, grouped with its most common genes and DNA. The sample has roughly 1.1 million distinct CDR3 sequences on record, 35% to 40% of them singletons. In total, the top ten clones hold roughly 11% of the sample. The sequenced material came from peripheral blood or thyroid tissue (not recorded which). These receptors originate from an adult man with Graves' hyperthyroidism.

The chain combines TRBV7-8 with TRBJ2-2; D possibly corresponds to TRBD1 (5 bases). This CDR3 comprises 13 residues. The germline gives CDR1 SGHVS, CDR2 FQNEAQ. V shed 7 bases and J shed 4 bases, with 10 bases lying between them. CDR3 protein: CASTGHPTGELFF. In nucleotides, the CDR3 is TGTGCCAGCACTGGACACCCCACCGGGGAGCTGTTTTTT. The whole variable domain, filled in from reference TRBV7-8 and TRBJ2-2, reads GAGVSQSPRYKVAKRGQDVALRCDPISGHVSLFWYQQALGQGPEFLTYFQNEAQLDKSGLPSDRFFAERPEGSVSTLKIQRTQQEDSAVYLCASTGHPTGELFFGEGSRLTVL.

This clonotype was picked up many times. The chain recombines TRBV7-9 with TRBJ1-2, with a possible D match to TRBD1 (6 bases). The germline gives CDR1 SEHNR, CDR2 FQNEAQ (reference sequence). V was clipped by 0 bases and J by 4 bases, with 12 bases between them. The CDR3 loop spans 15 amino acids. CDR3 region: CASSLATRGTYGYTF. The CDR3 bases are TGTGCCAGCAGCTTAGCGACAAGGGGGACCTATGGCTACACCTTC.

This chain joins TRBV2 and TRBJ1-4; the D is unclear. Germline V gene lookup returns CDR1 SNHLY and CDR2 FYNNEI. This CDR3 has 16 amino acids. V lost 3 bases to trimming and J lost 6 bases, with 17 bases between them. CDR3 in amino acids: CASSDRMSSADEKLFF. The CDR3 region has the DNA TGTGCCAGCAGTGACAGGATGAGTTCGGCTGATGAAAAACTGTTTTTT.

The chain carries TRBV7-2 and TRBJ1-6; D is undetermined. Between the trimmed V and J ends, which lost 8 bases and 0 bases, there was a span of 14 bases. Germline V gene lookup returns CDR1 SGHTA and CDR2 FQGNSA. The CDR3 is 16 residues long. The CDR3 nucleotides read TGTGCCAGCGAACCCGAGGGTAGCTCCTATAATTCACCCCTCCACTTT. This sequence encodes CASEPEGSSYNSPLHF.

This clonotype was seen ten or more times. The CDR3 reads CASSVGGVSNSPLHF. Here the CDR3 DNA reads TGTGCCAGCAGCGTAGGAGGGGTTTCGAATTCACCCCTCCACTTT. The V call is TRBV9, the J call TRBJ1-6; a weak D match, TRBD1 (5 bases). Per germline, CDR1 SGDLS and CDR2 YYNGEE. Trimming took 0 bases from V and 7 from J, leaving 11 bases between them. This CDR3 is 15 amino acids long.

V usage is TRBV11-2 and J usage is TRBJ1-4, with D hard to call. Trimming removed 5 bases at V and 8 bases at J, with 12 bases between. The CDR3 length is 13 residues. Germline V gene lookup returns CDR1 SGHAT and CDR2 FQNNGV. The CDR3 DNA sequence: TGTGCCAGCAGCCCCCCGCTCCCGGAAAAACTGTTTTTT. It yields the protein CASSPPLPEKLFF.

This clonotype was detected ten times or more. V gene TRBV20-1 combines with J gene TRBJ2-7; TRBD2 matches at 16 bases. This CDR3 has 16 amino acids. The V and J ends lost 5 bases and 6 bases, in that order; junction bases with no gene match: 10. CDR1 is DFQATT and CDR2 is SNEGSKA in the germline V gene (reference sequence). The CDR3, as DNA: TGCAGTGCTCTTGGGACTAGCGGGAGGGCCTCCCCCGAGCAGTACTTC. It translates to CSALGTSGRASPEQYF.